This is a list of T cell receptor beta chains from one sample in a study of shared clonotypes between healthy human individuals. TCRdb keeps only in-frame clones here, not all; method: immunoSEQ multiplex PCR. This repertoire shows some 2.1 million clones, 85% to 95% found once; its top ten account for roughly 0.13%. The sequencing input was naive CD4+ T cells sorted from blood. These receptors were taken from a man aged 18 to 29 in good health. CDR3s include the opening cysteine and the closing phenylalanine or tryptophan. The order of the fields is V gene, J gene, clone size, D gene, CDR3 protein, CDR3 DNA. The D gene is left open where the match is weak. Clone size appears in some rows only: once, few, many, or a class for an expanded clone.

>TRBV6-5|TRBJ2-3|-|TRBD2
CASSYGTTDTDTQYF
TGTGCCAGCAGTTACGGGACTACAGACACAGATACGCAGTATTTT
>TRBV5-4|TRBJ2-1|once|TRBD2
CASSLFSSGGSRSSYNEQFF
TGTGCCAGCAGCCTCTTCTCTAGCGGGGGATCCCGAAGCTCCTACAATGAGCAGTTCTTC
>TRBV27|TRBJ1-1|once|-
CASSYSLRTEAFF
TGTGCCAGCAGTTATAGCCTCAGGACTGAAGCTTTCTTT
>TRBV6-6|TRBJ1-1|once|-
CASSYSTTSGTEAFF
TGTGCCAGCAGTTACTCGACAACCTCTGGGACTGAAGCTTTCTTT
>TRBV5-1|TRBJ2-2|-|TRBD2
CASSLAVAGSGELFF
TGCGCCAGCAGCTTGGCAGTAGCGGGGTCCGGGGAGCTGTTTTTT
>TRBV11-3|TRBJ2-2|-|-
CASSPLGGTGELFF
TGTGCCAGCAGCCCTCTGGGGGGCACCGGGGAGCTGTTTTTT
>TRBV29-1|TRBJ2-2|-|-
CSVEEWGGELFF
TGCAGCGTTGAAGAATGGGGTGGGGAGCTGTTTTTT
>TRBV30|TRBJ1-5|-|-
CAWRGTSGQPQHF
TGTGCCTGGAGGGGGACATCCGGTCAGCCCCAGCATTTT
>TRBV28|TRBJ1-2|-|-
CASTSPTGSYGYTF
TGTGCCAGCACCTCCCCGACGGGGAGCTATGGCTACACCTTC
>TRBV6-5|TRBJ2-1|-|-
CASSYRYYTADEQFF
TGTGCCAGCAGTTACCGATACTACACGGCCGATGAGCAGTTCTTC
>TRBV25-1|TRBJ1-2|-|TRBD1
CASSGTGTGGGFYGYTF
TGTGCCAGCAGTGGGACCGGGACAGGGGGCGGATTCTATGGCTACACCTTC
>TRBV11-2|TRBJ2-1|-|-
CASSLAGKSSYNEQFF
TGTGCCAGCAGCTTAGCGGGAAAGAGCTCCTACAATGAGCAGTTCTTC
>TRBV30|TRBJ1-5|-|-
CAWNQVNQPQHF
TGTGCCTGGAATCAGGTAAATCAGCCCCAGCATTTT
>TRBV29-1|TRBJ1-1|-|-
CSVEFLGGRNTEAFF
TGCAGCGTTGAATTTTTAGGGGGACGGAACACTGAAGCTTTCTTT
>TRBV10-3|TRBJ1-2|-|-
CATQGEENYGYTF
TGTGCCACCCAGGGAGAGGAGAACTATGGCTACACCTTC
>TRBV19|TRBJ1-6|-|-
CASSPRQDSPLHF
TGTGCCAGTAGTCCTCGACAGGATTCACCCCTCCACTTT
>TRBV30|TRBJ2-4|-|-
CAWSVEDIQYF
TGTGCCTGGAGTGTAGAGGATATTCAGTACTTC
>TRBV10-3|TRBJ1-6|once|TRBD1
CAVQSGQGASPLHF
TGTGCCGTTCAGTCGGGACAGGGCGCCTCACCCCTCCACTTT
>TRBV4-1|TRBJ1-1|once|-
CASSHGDRLNTEAFF
TGCGCCAGCAGCCATGGGGACCGGTTGAACACTGAAGCTTTCTTT
>TRBV4-3|TRBJ2-7|-|-
CASSQNPPTEQYF
TGCGCCAGCAGCCAAAATCCGCCCACCGAGCAGTACTTC
>TRBV7-9|TRBJ2-5|-|TRBD1
CASSLAFPGTGGAETQYF
TGTGCCAGCAGCTTAGCATTCCCCGGGACAGGGGGCGCGGAGACCCAGTACTTC
>TRBV2|TRBJ1-3|-|-
CASNGDSSGNTIYF
TGTGCCAGCAATGGAGACAGCTCTGGAAACACCATATATTTT
>TRBV5-1|TRBJ2-5|-|-
CASSRQGTNSRETQYF
TGCGCCAGCAGCCGACAAGGGACGAACTCTAGGGAGACCCAGTACTTC
>TRBV7-2|TRBJ1-6|-|-
CASSSYWGSLHF
TGTGCCAGCAGCTCCTACTGGGGGTCCCTCCACTTT
>TRBV5-1|TRBJ2-2|-|-
CASSLDIPGELFF
TGCGCCAGCAGCTTGGATATCCCCGGGGAGCTGTTTTTT
>TRBV6-5|TRBJ1-4|-|-
CASSYSGGREKLFF
TGTGCCAGCAGTTACTCGGGGGGACGGGAAAAACTGTTTTTT
>TRBV11-2|TRBJ2-5|-|-
CASSLGGLAETQYF
TGTGCCAGCAGCTTGGGGGGGCTAGCTGAGACCCAGTACTTC
>TRBV6-1|TRBJ2-2|-|TRBD1
CASTLGQGNTGELFF
TGTGCCAGCACCCTAGGACAGGGGAACACCGGGGAGCTGTTTTTT